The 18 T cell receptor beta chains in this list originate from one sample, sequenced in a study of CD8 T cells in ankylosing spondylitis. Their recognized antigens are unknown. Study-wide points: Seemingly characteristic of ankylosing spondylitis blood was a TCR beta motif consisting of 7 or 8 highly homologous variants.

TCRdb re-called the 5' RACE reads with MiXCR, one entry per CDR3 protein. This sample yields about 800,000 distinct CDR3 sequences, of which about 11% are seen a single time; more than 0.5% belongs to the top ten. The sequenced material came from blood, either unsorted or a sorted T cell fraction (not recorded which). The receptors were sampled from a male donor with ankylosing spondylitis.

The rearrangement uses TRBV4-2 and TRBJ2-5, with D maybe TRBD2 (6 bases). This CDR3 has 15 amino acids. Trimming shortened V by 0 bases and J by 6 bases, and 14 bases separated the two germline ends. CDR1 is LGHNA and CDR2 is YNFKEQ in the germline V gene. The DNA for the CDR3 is TGTGCCAGCAGCCAAGATTGGCAGGGAGGAAAGACCCAGTACTTC. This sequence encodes CASSQDWQGGKTQYF.

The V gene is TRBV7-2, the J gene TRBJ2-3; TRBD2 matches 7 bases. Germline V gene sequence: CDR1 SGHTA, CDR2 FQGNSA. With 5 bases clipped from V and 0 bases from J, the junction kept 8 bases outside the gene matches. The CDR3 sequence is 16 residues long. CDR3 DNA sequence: TGTGCCAGCAGCCCGAGTCTCGGGGGGAGCACAGATACGCAGTATTTT. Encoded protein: CASSPSLGGSTDTQYF.

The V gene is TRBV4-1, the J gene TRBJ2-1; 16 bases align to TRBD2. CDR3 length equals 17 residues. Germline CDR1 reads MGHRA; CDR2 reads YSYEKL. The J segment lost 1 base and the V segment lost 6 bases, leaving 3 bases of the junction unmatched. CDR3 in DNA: TGCGCCAGCAGTCGGGGACTAGCGGGGGGGTCCTACAATGAGCAGTTCTTC. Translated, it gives CASSRGLAGGSYNEQFF.

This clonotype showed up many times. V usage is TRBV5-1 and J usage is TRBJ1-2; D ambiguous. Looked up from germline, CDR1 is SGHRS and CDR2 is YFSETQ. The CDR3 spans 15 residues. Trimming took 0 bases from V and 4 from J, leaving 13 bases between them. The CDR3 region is CASSLAGGLGYGYTF. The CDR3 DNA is TGCGCCAGCAGCTTGGCTGGCGGTTTAGGCTATGGCTACACCTTC.

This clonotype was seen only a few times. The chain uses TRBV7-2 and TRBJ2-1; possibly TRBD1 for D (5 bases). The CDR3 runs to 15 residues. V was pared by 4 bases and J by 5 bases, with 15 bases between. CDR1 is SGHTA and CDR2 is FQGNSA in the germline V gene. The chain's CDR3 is CASSSYPDTHNEQFF. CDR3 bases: TGTGCCAGCAGCTCCTACCCGGACACCCACAATGAGCAGTTCTTC.

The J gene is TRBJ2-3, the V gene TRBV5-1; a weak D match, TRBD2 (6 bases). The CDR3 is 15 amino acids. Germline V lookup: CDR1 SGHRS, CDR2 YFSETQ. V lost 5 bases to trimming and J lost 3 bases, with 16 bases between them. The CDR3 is CASSFRDSLTDTQYF. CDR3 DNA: TGCGCCAGCAGTTTCCGGGACTCCCTGACAGATACGCAGTATTTT. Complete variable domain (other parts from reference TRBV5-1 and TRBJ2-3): KAGVTQTPRYLIKTRGQQVTLSCSPISGHRSVSWYQQTPGQGLQFLFEYFSETQRNKGNFPGRFSGRQFSNSRSEMNVSTLELGDSALYLCASSFRDSLTDTQYFGPGTRLTVL.

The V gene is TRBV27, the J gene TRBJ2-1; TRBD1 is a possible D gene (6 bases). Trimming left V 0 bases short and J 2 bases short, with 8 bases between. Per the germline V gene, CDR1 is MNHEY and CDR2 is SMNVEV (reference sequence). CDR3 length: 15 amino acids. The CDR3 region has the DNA TGTGCCAGCAGTTTATCGACAGGTACCTACAATGAGCAGTTCTTC. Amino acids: CASSLSTGTYNEQFF.

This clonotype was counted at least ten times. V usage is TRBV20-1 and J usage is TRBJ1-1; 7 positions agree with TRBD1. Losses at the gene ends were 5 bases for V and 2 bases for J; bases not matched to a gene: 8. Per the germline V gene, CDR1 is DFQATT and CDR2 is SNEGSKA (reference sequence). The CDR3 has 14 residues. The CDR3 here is CSAVKRTGNTEAFF. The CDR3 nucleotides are TGCAGTGCTGTTAAACGGACAGGTAACACTGAAGCTTTCTTT.

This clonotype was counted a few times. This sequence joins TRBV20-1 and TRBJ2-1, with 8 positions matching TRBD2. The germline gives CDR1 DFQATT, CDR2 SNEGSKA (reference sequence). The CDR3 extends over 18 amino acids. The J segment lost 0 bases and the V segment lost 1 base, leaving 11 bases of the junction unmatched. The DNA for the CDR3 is TGCAGTGCTAGAGTCCTTGGCGGGGGGCCCAGCTCCTACAATGAGCAGTTCTTC. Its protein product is CSARVLGGGPSSYNEQFF.

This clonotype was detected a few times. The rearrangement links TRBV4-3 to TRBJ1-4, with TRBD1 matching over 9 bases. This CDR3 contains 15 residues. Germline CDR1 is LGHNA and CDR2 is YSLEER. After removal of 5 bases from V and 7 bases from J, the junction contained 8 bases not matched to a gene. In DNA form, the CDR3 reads TGCGCCAGCAGCACACAGGGGGCGAGGGGTGAAAAACTGTTTTTT. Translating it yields CASSTQGARGEKLFF.

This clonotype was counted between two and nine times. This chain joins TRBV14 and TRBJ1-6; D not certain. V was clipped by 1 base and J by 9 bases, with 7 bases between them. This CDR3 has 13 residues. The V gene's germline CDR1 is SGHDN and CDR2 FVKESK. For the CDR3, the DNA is TGTGCCAGCAGCCAAGGAAGGGTTTCACCCCTCCACTTT. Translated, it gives CASSQGRVSPLHF.

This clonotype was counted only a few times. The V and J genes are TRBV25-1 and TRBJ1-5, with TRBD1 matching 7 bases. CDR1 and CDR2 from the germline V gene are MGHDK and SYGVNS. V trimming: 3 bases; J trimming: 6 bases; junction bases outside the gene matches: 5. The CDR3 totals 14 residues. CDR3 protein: CASSDDRASQPQHF. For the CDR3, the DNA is TGTGCCAGCAGTGATGACAGGGCAAGTCAGCCCCAGCATTTT.

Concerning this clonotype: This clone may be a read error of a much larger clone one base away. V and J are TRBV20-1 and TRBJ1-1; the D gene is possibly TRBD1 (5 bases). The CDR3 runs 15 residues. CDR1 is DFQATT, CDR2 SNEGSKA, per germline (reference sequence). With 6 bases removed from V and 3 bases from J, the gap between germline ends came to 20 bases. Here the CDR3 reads CSADDSLRGDTEAFF. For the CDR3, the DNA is TGCAGTGCGGACGACAGTCTCCGTGGGGACACTGAAGCTTTCTTT.

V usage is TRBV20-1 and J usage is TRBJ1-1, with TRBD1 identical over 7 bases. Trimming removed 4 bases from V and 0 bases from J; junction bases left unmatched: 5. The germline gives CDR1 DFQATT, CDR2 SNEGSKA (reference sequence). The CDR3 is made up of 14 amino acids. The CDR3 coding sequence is TGCAGTGCTACCGAGGGGACAGTGAACACTGAAGCTTTCTTT. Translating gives CSATEGTVNTEAFF.

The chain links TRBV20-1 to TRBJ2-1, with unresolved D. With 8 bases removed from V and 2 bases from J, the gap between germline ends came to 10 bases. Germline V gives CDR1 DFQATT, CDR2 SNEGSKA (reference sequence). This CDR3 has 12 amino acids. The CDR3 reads CSLSGPYNEQFF. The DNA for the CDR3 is TGCAGTCTAAGTGGTCCCTACAATGAGCAGTTCTTC.

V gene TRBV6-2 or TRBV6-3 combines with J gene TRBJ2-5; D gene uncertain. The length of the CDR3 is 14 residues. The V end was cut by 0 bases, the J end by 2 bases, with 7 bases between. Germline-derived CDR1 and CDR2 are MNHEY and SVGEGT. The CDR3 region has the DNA TGTGCCAGCAGTTACTCATGGCAGCAAGAGACCCAGTACTTC. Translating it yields CASSYSWQQETQYF.

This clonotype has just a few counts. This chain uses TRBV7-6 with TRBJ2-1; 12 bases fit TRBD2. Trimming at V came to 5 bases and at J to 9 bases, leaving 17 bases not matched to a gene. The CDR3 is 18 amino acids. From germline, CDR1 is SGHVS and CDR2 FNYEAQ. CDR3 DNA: TGTGCCAGCAGCCAGGACAGGGGAGAACTAGCGGGAGGCGGTGAGCAGTTCTTC. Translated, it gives CASSQDRGELAGGGEQFF.

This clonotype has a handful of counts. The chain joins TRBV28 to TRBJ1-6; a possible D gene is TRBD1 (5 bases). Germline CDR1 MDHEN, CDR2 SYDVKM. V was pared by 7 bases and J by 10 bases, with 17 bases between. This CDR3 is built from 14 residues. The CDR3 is CASTLSGRRSPLHF. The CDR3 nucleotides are TGTGCCAGCACCCTATCAGGGAGGCGGTCACCCCTCCACTTT.